These T cell receptor beta chains were read from a single sample in a study of post-analysis software for immune sequencing data. One entry per CDR3 protein, called by TCRdb with MiXCR from the PCR reads. The sample includes 430,000 or so distinct CDR3 sequences, more than 30% of them seen just once. The sequenced sample consisted of blood. The receptor set was obtained from a girl aged 2-10 years with multiple sclerosis. Both conserved end residues are part of each CDR3. A D gene is named only where the DNA matches it firmly. A row's size may be missing; if present it is once, few, many or a size class.

CDR3nt,CDR3aa,abundance,v_gene,j_gene,d_gene
TGTGCCTCCCAGGCCGGACCGTCATCCCACGAGCAGTACTTC,CASQAGPSSHEQYF,NA,TRBV10-3,TRBJ2-7,NA
TGTGCCAGTCTGGGGGAGACCCAGTACTTC,CASLGETQYF,NA,TRBV27,TRBJ2-5,NA
TGTGCCAGCAGCTTATCCAGGGGGCACTACAATGAGCAGTTCTTC,CASSLSRGHYNEQFF,few,TRBV11-3,TRBJ2-1,TRBD1
TGTGCCAGCAGTTTCCGGGACAGGGATCGGACTGAAGCTTTCTTT,CASSFRDRDRTEAFF,NA,TRBV12-3/TRBV12-4,TRBJ1-1,TRBD1
TGTGCCAGCAGTTATCACCACCGACAGGGCGGCAATTCACCCCTCCACTTT,CASSYHHRQGGNSPLHF,NA,TRBV6-5,TRBJ1-6,TRBD1
TGTGCCAGCTCACAATACGGCAGGACCTACGAGCAGTACTTC,CASSQYGRTYEQYF,NA,TRBV18,TRBJ2-7,NA
TGTGCCAGCAGCTTATGGGGGGGACTACTGGGCCCGGATACGCAGTATTTT,CASSLWGGLLGPDTQYF,few,TRBV13,TRBJ2-3,TRBD2
TGCGCCAGCAGCTTAAGTAGGGGTGCCCGGGTTGAAAAACTGTTTTTT,CASSLSRGARVEKLFF,NA,TRBV5-1,TRBJ1-4,NA
TGCAGTGCTCCTTGGGGGCTCGGGAACATTCAGTACTTC,CSAPWGLGNIQYF,NA,TRBV20-1,TRBJ2-4,NA
TGTGCCAGCAGGGGGACGGGCAATCAGCCCCAGCATTTT,CASRGTGNQPQHF,NA,TRBV12-3/TRBV12-4,TRBJ1-5,NA